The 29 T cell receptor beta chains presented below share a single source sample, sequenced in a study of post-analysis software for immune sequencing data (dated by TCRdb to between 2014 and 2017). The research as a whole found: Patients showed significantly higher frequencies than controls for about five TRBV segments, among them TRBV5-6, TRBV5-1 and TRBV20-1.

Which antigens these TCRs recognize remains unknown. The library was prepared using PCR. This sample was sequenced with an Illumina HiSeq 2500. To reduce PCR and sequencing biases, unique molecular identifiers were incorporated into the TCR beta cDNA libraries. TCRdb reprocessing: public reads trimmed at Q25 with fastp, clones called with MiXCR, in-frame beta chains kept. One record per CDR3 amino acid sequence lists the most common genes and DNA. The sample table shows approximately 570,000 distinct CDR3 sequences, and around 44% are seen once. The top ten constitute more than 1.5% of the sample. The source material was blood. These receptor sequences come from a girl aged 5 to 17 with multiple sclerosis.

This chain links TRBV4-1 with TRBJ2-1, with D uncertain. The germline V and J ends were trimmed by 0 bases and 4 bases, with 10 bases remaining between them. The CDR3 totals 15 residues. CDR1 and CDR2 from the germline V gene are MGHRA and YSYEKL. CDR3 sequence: CASSQELPLYNEQFF. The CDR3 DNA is TGCGCCAGCAGCCAAGAGCTGCCATTGTACAATGAGCAGTTCTTC.

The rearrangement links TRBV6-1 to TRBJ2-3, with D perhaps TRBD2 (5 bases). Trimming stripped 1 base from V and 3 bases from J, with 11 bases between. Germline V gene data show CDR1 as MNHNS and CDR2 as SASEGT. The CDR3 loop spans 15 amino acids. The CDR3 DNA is TGTGCCAGCAGTGAAGGCGGGCGAGGGACAGATACGCAGTATTTT. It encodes CASSEGGRGTDTQYF.

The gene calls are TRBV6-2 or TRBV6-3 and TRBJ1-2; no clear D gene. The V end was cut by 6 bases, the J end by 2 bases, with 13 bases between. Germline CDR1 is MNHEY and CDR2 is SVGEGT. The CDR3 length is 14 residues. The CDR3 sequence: CASSLLPGNYGYTF. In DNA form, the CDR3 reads TGTGCCAGCAGCCTCCTTCCAGGCAACTATGGCTACACCTTC.

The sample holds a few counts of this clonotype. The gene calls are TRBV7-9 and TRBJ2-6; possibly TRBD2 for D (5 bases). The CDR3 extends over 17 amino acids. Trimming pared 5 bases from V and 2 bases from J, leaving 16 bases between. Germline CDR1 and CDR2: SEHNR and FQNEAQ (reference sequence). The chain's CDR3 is CASSPLKAVAGANVLTF. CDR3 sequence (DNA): TGTGCCAGCAGCCCCCTCAAAGCGGTGGCTGGGGCCAACGTCCTGACTTTC. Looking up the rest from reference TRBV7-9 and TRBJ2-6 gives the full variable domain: DTGVSQNPRHKITKRGQNVTFRCDPISEHNRLYWYRQTLGQGPEFLTYFQNEAQLEKSRLLSDRFSAERPKGSFSTLEIQRTEQGDSAMYLCASSPLKAVAGANVLTFGAGSRLTVL.

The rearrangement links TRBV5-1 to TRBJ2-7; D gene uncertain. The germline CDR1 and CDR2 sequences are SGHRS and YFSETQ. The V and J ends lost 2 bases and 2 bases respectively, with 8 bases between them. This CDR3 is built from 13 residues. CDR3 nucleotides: TGCGCCAGCAGCTTCGGCATTACCTACGAGCAGTACTTC. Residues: CASSFGITYEQYF.

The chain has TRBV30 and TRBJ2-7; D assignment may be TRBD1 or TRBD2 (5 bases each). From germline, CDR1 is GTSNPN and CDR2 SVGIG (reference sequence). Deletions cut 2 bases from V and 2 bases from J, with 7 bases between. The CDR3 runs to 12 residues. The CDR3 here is CAWSWGPYEQYF. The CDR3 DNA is TGTGCCTGGAGTTGGGGACCCTACGAGCAGTACTTC.

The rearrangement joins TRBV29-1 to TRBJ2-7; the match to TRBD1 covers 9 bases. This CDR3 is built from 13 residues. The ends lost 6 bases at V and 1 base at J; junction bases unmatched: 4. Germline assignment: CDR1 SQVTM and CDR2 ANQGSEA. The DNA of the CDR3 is TGCAGCGTCCTCGGGACAGGGTCCTACGAGCAGTACTTC. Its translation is CSVLGTGSYEQYF.

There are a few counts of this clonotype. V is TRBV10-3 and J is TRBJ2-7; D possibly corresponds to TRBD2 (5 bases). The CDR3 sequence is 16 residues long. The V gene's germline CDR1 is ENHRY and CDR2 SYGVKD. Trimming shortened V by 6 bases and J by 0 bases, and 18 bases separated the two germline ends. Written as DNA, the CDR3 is TGTGCCATCAGAACCTCGGGCGCTAGCAGCTCCTACGAGCAGTACTTC. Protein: CAIRTSGASSSYEQYF.

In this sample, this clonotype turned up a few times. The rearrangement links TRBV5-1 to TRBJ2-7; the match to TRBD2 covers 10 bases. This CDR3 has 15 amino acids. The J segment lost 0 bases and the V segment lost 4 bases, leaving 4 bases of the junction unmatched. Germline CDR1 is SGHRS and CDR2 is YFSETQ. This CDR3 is CASSDSSGSSYEQYF. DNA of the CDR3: TGCGCCAGCAGCGATTCTAGCGGGAGCTCCTACGAGCAGTACTTC.

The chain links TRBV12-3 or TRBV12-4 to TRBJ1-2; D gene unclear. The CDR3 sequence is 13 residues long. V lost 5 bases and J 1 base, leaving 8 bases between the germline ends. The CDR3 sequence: CASSGRINYGYTF. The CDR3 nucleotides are TGTGCCAGCAGTGGCAGGATTAACTATGGCTACACCTTC.

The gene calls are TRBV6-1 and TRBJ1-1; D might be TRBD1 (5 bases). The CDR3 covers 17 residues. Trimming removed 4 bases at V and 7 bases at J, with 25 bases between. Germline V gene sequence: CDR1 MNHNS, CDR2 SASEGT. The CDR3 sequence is CASSATSSKTPGLEAFF. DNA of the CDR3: TGTGCCAGCAGTGCGACCTCAAGCAAGACACCGGGGCTTGAAGCTTTCTTT.

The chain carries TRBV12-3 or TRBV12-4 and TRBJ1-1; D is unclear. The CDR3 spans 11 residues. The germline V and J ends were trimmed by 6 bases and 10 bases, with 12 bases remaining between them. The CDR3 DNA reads TGTGCCAGCAGACCAACAAGCGGAGCTTTCTTT. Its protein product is CASRPTSGAFF.

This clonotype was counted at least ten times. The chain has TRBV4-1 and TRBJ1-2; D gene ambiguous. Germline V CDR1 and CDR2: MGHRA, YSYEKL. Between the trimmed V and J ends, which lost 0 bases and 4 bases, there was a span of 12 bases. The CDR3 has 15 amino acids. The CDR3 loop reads CASSQDPGMSYGYTF. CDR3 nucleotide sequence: TGCGCCAGCAGCCAAGATCCGGGGATGAGCTATGGCTACACCTTC.

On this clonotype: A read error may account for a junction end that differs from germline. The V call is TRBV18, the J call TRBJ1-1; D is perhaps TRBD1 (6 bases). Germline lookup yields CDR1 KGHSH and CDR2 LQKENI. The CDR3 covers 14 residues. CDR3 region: CASSPDSPNTEAFF. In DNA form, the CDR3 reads TGCGCCAGCTCACCGGACAGCCCGAACACTGAAGCTTTCTTT.

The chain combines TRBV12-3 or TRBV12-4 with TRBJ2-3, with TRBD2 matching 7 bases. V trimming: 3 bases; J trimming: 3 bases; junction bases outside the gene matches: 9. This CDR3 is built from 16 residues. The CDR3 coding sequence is TGTGCCAGCAGTTTCGCCCTAGTAGCGGGTACAGATACGCAGTATTTT. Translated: CASSFALVAGTDTQYF.

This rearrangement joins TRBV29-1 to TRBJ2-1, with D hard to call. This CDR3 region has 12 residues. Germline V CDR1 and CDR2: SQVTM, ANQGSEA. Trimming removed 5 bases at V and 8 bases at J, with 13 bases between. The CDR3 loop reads CSVNLMGDEQFF. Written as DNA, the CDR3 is TGCAGCGTTAACCTCATGGGCGATGAGCAGTTCTTC.

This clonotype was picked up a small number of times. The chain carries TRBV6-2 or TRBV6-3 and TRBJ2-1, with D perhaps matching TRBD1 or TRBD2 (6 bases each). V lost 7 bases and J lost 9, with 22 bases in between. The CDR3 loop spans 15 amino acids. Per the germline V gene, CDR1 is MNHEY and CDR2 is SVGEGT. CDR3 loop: CASTLWGRTTTEQFF. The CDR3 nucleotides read TGTGCCAGCACCTTATGGGGGCGGACTACTACTGAGCAGTTCTTC.

Here the CDR3 reads CASSSLASKFTDTQYF. The CDR3 nucleotides are TGTGCCAGCAGTTCCCTGGCATCTAAATTCACAGATACGCAGTATTTT. V and J are TRBV27 and TRBJ2-3; D is undetermined. Trimming removed 4 bases from V and 2 bases from J, with 16 bases in between. The CDR3 contains 16 residues. CDR1 is MNHEY, CDR2 SMNVEV, per germline (reference sequence).

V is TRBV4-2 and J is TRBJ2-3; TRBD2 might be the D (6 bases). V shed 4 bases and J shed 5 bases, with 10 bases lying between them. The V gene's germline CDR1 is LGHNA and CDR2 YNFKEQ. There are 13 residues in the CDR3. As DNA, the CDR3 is TGTGCCAGCAGCCGGGACTCTAAAGATACGCAGTATTTT. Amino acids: CASSRDSKDTQYF.

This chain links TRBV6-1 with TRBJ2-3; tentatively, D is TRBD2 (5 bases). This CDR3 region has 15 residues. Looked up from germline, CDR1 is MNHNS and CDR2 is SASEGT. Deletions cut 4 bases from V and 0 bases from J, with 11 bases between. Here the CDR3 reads CASSAQWTSTDTQYF. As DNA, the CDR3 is TGTGCCAGCAGTGCCCAGTGGACTAGCACAGATACGCAGTATTTT.

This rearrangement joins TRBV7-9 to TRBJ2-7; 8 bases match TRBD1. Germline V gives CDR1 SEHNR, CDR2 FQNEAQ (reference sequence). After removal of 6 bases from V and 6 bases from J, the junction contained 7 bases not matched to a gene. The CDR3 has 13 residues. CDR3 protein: CASRLGTGGEQYF. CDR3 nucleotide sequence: TGTGCCAGCAGACTCGGAACAGGGGGCGAGCAGTACTTC.

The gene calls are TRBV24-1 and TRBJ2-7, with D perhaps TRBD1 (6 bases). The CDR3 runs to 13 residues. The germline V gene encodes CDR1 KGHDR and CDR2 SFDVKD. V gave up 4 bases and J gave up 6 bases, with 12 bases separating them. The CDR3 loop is CATSDGQCGEQYF. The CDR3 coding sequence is TGTGCCACCAGTGACGGACAGTGCGGCGAGCAGTACTTC.

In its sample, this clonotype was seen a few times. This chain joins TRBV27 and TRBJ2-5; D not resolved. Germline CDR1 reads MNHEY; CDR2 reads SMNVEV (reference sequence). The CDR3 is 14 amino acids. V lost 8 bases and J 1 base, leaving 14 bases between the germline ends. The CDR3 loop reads CASSPQLSQETQYF. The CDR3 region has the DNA TGTGCCAGCTCCCCCCAACTCTCCCAAGAGACCCAGTACTTC.

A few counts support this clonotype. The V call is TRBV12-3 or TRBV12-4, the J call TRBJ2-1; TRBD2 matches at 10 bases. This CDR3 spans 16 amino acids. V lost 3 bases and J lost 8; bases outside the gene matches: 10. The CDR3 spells CASSLRLAGEPHEQFF. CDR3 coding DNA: TGTGCCAGCAGTTTGAGGCTAGCGGGAGAACCCCATGAGCAGTTCTTC.

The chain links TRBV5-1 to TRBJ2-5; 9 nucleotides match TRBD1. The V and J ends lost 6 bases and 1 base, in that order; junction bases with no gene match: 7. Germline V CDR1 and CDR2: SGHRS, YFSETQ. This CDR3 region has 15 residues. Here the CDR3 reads CASKKQGASQETQYF. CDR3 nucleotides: TGCGCCAGCAAGAAACAGGGGGCGTCCCAAGAGACCCAGTACTTC.

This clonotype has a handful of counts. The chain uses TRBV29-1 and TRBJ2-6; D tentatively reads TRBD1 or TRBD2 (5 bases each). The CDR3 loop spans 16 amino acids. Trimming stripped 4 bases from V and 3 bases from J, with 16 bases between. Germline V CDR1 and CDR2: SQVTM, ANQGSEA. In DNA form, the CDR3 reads TGCAGCGTTGGATCCAGGGACCAGAATGGGGCCAACGTCCTGACTTTC. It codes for CSVGSRDQNGANVLTF.

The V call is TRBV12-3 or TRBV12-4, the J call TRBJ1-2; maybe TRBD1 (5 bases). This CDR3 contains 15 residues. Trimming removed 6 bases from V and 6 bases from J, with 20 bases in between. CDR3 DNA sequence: TGTGCCAGCAGCAATCCCGGACTAGTCAGGGATGGCTACACCTTC. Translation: CASSNPGLVRDGYTF.

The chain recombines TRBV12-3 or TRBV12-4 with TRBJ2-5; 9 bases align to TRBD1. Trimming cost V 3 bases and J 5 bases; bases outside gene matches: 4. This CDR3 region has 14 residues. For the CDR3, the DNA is TGTGCCAGCAGTTTCCGGGACAGGGATGAGACCCAGTACTTC. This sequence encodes CASSFRDRDETQYF.

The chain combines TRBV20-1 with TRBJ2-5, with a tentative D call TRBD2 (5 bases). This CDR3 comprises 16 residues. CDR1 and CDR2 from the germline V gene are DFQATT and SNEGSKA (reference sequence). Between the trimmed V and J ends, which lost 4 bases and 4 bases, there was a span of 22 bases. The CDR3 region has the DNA TGCAGTGCTAACCCCGGGGTAGCCCCTAAGGGAGAGACCCAGTACTTC. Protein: CSANPGVAPKGETQYF.